The TCR beta chain under discussion was sequenced for a study of blood T cell repertoires in COVID-19. Overall study: Sites in the United States, Italy and Spain provided acute and convalescent COVID-19 samples. The cDNA or gDNA used as material had been derived from T cells, B-cell-depleted T cells, or PBMCs.

V shed 4 bases and J shed 4 bases, with 10 bases lying between them. The CDR3 is made up of 14 amino acids. Germline V gene lookup returns CDR1 LGHDT and CDR2 YNNKEL (reference sequence). In the original workflow: Amplified reference gene primers provided the basis for estimating nucleated cell counts. This table comes from immunoSEQ multiplex PCR, and its TCRdb copy is limited to in-frame clones, with some not included. That table is the source of V, J and clone size, and D and trimming were worked out from the DNA. The sample records approximately 90,000 clones, 90% being singletons. Sequenced: peripheral blood. The rearrangement joins TRBV3-1 (or the pseudogene TRBV3-2) to TRBJ1-4; D is possibly TRBD1 (5 bases). The origin of this receptor is a man between 60 and 75 years old with acute or convalescent COVID-19. The CDR3 region is CASSPGRDNEKLFF. In nucleotides, the CDR3 is TGTGCCAGCAGCCCAGGGAGGGATAATGAAAAACTGTTTTTT.